Shown below are 25 T cell receptor beta chains from a single sample sequenced in a study of T cell repertoires in cytomegalovirus infection. TCRdb reprocessed the reads via MiXCR and lists one record per CDR3 protein. The sample records a few hundred thousand distinct CDR3 sequences, about 23% being singletons. Input material: CD8+ T cells from PBMCs. All receptors come from a human donor in good health (CMV status not recorded). Some clones in this sample may be carry-over from other donors' samples.

The CDR3 loop reads CASSLIGDQETQYF. The DNA for the CDR3 is TGTGCCAGCAGCTTGATAGGGGACCAAGAGACCCAGTACTTC. The chain is built from TRBV5-4 and TRBJ2-5; a possible D gene is TRBD1 (5 bases). Germline V CDR1 and CDR2: SGHNT, YYREEE (reference sequence). The ends were cut back, 1 base at V and 0 bases at J, with 7 bases in the middle. This CDR3 has 14 residues.

The rearrangement uses TRBV12-3 or TRBV12-4 and TRBJ2-7; TRBD1 matches at 7 bases. V shed 7 bases and J 4 bases; nucleotides not matched to a gene: 10. The CDR3 spans 14 residues. The CDR3 nucleotides read TGTGCCAGCAACCACCGGGACAGTCCTTACGAGCAGTACTTC. This codes for CASNHRDSPYEQYF.

This clonotype was observed a handful of times. This rearrangement joins TRBV20-1 to TRBJ1-5, with D possibly TRBD1 on 5 matching bases. CDR1 DFQATT and CDR2 SNEGSKA come from the germline V gene (reference sequence). The CDR3 sequence is 15 residues long. Trimming took off 0 bases at V and 5 bases at J, with 14 bases between the two ends. CDR3 coding DNA: TGCAGTGCTAGAGAGGGGGGGGGAGGGGATCAGCCCCAGCATTTT. Residues: CSAREGGGGDQPQHF.

This clonotype was recorded only once. The chain uses TRBV20-1 and TRBJ2-1, with 12 bases fitting TRBD1. V trimming: 5 bases; J trimming: 10 bases; junction bases outside the gene matches: 9. The CDR3 consists of 14 residues. Germline V gene lookup returns CDR1 DFQATT and CDR2 SNEGSKA (reference sequence). Written as DNA, the CDR3 is TGCAGTGCTGTAACCGGGACAGGGGGCCGGGAGCAGTTCTTC. It yields the protein CSAVTGTGGREQFF.

In this sample, this clonotype turned up a few times. This chain links TRBV20-1 with TRBJ2-1; no firm D call. The length of the CDR3 is 15 residues. Trimming removed 3 bases at V and 3 bases at J, with 15 bases between. Per germline, CDR1 DFQATT and CDR2 SNEGSKA (reference sequence). Here the CDR3 reads CSASPSSGDYNEQFF. The CDR3 coding sequence is TGCAGTGCTAGTCCGAGTTCGGGCGACTACAATGAGCAGTTCTTC.

This clonotype was found a few times. The rearrangement links TRBV28 to TRBJ1-4, with 8 bases that match TRBD1. The germline V gene has CDR1 MDHEN and CDR2 SYDVKM. J gave up 3 bases and V 2 bases, and 17 bases lay outside the gene matches. The CDR3 extends over 20 amino acids. CDR3 protein: CASSLPSWTGSAGANEKLFF. The CDR3 DNA sequence: TGTGCCAGCAGTTTACCCTCCTGGACAGGGTCTGCAGGGGCTAATGAAAAACTGTTTTTT.

This clonotype was observed a few times. The chain employs TRBV20-1 and TRBJ1-2; D call uncertain. The CDR3 has 12 amino acids. V was pared by 3 bases and J by 3 bases, with 8 bases between. Germline CDR1 DFQATT, CDR2 SNEGSKA (reference sequence). In DNA, the CDR3 is TGCAGTGCTAGGCAAAGGGACTATGGCTACACCTTC. Its protein is CSARQRDYGYTF.

V is TRBV6-2 or TRBV6-3 and J is TRBJ2-3, with D maybe TRBD1 (6 bases). The CDR3 is 14 amino acids. Germline V gene sequence: CDR1 MNHEY, CDR2 SVGEGT. The V gene lost 6 bases and the J gene lost 5 bases, with 15 bases spanning the gap. CDR3 sequence reads: CASSYTGSQDTQYF. The CDR3 DNA reads as TGTGCCAGCAGCTACACAGGGAGCCAAGATACGCAGTATTTT.

This clonotype has a handful of counts. The gene calls are TRBV2 and TRBJ2-3, with 13 bases that match TRBD2. The CDR3 covers 19 residues. The germline V gene has CDR1 SNHLY and CDR2 FYNNEI. V shed 3 bases, J shed 0 bases, and the junction held 9 bases outside the gene matches. This chain's CDR3 is CASSDRLAGGLDSTDTQYF. The CDR3 DNA sequence: TGTGCCAGCAGTGACCGACTAGCGGGGGGCCTCGACAGCACAGATACGCAGTATTTT.

V and J are TRBV27 and TRBJ1-1; D is unclear. There are 14 residues in the CDR3. Germline lookup yields CDR1 MNHEY and CDR2 SMNVEV (reference sequence). V gave up 5 bases and J gave up 3 bases, with 13 bases separating them. As DNA, the CDR3 is TGTGCCAGCAGTCCCTCCGGGCCCTACACTGAAGCTTTCTTT. As protein: CASSPSGPYTEAFF.

The rearrangement uses TRBV3-1 and TRBJ1-1, with 9 bases fitting TRBD1. Germline CDR1 reads LGHDT; CDR2 reads YNNKEL (reference sequence). J lost 11 bases, V lost 4 bases, and 11 bases had no gene match. The CDR3 covers 14 residues. The CDR3 here is CASSPETWTGEAFF. DNA of the CDR3: TGTGCCAGCAGCCCGGAAACCTGGACAGGGGAGGCTTTCTTT.

This chain uses TRBV7-8 with TRBJ2-7; D call uncertain. Per germline, CDR1 SGHVS and CDR2 FQNEAQ. Trimming left V 2 bases short and J 3 bases short, with 5 bases between. This CDR3 is 12 amino acids long. Written as DNA, the CDR3 is TGTGCCAGCAGCTTATTGGACTACGAGCAGTACTTC. This codes for CASSLLDYEQYF.

This clonotype has at least ten counts. V is TRBV28 and J is TRBJ2-1; 7 nucleotides line up with TRBD1. Trimming at V came to 7 bases and at J to 6 bases, leaving 12 bases not matched to a gene. Germline V gene lookup returns CDR1 MDHEN and CDR2 SYDVKM. The CDR3 is 15 amino acids. The CDR3 here is CASTLKTGRFNEQFF. In DNA, the CDR3 is TGTGCCAGCACCTTAAAGACAGGGCGGTTCAATGAGCAGTTCTTC.

This chain uses TRBV5-1 with TRBJ2-7, with 7 bases fitting TRBD2. CDR1 is SGHRS, CDR2 YFSETQ, per germline. The V gene end was trimmed by 4 bases and the J gene end by 3 bases; junction bases not matched to a gene: 10. There are 15 residues in the CDR3. CDR3 bases: TGCGCCAGCAGCCCGACTAGCCCTGGGGTCTACGAGCAGTACTTC. Amino acids: CASSPTSPGVYEQYF.

V is TRBV28 and J is TRBJ1-6; D ambiguous. In germline, CDR1 is MDHEN, CDR2 SYDVKM. Trimming removed 4 bases from V and 8 bases from J, with 18 bases in between. This CDR3 contains 16 residues. Here the CDR3 DNA reads TGTGCCAGCAGTTACCCCGTTGGGGATTTTGATTCACCCCTCCACTTT. Residues: CASSYPVGDFDSPLHF.

This clonotype was counted ten times or more. The V gene is TRBV28, the J gene TRBJ2-1; no firm D call. V was shortened by 5 bases and J by 2 bases, with 19 bases between the two germline ends. CDR3 size: 17 residues. Germline lookup yields CDR1 MDHEN and CDR2 SYDVKM. The CDR3 sequence: CASSTPIGQVTYNEQFF. CDR3 in DNA: TGTGCCAGCAGTACGCCAATAGGGCAGGTGACCTACAATGAGCAGTTCTTC. The full variable domain, in which reference TRBV28 and TRBJ2-1 provide the parts outside the CDR3, is DVKVTQSSRYLVKRTGEKVFLECVQDMDHENMFWYRQDPGLGLRLIYFSYDVKMKEKGDIPEGYSVSREKKERFSLILESASTNQTSMYLCASSTPIGQVTYNEQFFGPGTRLTVL.

This clonotype was seen more than once but under ten times. The V gene is TRBV12-3 or TRBV12-4, the J gene TRBJ1-5; 10 bases fit TRBD1. The CDR3 has 16 amino acids. The V gene end was trimmed by 0 bases and the J gene end by 6 bases; junction bases not matched to a gene: 5. The CDR3 reads CASSLAGTGVGQPQHF. The CDR3 bases are TGTGCCAGCAGTTTAGCCGGGACAGGGGTAGGTCAGCCCCAGCATTTT.

This chain uses TRBV4-3 with TRBJ1-1; 7 nucleotides match TRBD1. The V gene end was trimmed by 4 bases and the J gene end by 4 bases; junction bases not matched to a gene: 3. The CDR3 loop spans 13 amino acids. Germline values: CDR1 LGHNA, CDR2 YSLEER. CDR3 nucleotide sequence: TGCGCCAGCAGCCTGACAGGGACCACTGAAGCTTTCTTT. It encodes CASSLTGTTEAFF.

This clonotype was counted many times. The V call is TRBV7-2, the J call TRBJ1-6; D remains unclear. Trimming pared 0 bases from V and 13 bases from J, leaving 10 bases between. This CDR3 has 13 residues. Germline V lookup: CDR1 SGHTA, CDR2 FQGNSA. The DNA for the CDR3 is TGTGCCAGCAGCTTAGCGGAAAGGGCGCCCCTCCACTTT. This translates into CASSLAERAPLHF.

This clonotype was seen just once. The chain uses TRBV2 and TRBJ1-5; D not certain. Deletions cut 5 bases from V and 6 bases from J, with 17 bases between. Germline CDR1 and CDR2: SNHLY and FYNNEI. The CDR3 extends over 15 amino acids. The CDR3 DNA follows: TGTGCCAGCAGTTTTGACGCGGCAGATGGTCAGCCCCAGCATTTT. It specifies CASSFDAADGQPQHF.

This clonotype was counted only a few times. The chain joins TRBV7-9 to TRBJ2-3, with a possible D match to TRBD1 (5 bases). Germline loops: CDR1 SEHNR, CDR2 FQNEAQ (reference sequence). The CDR3 is made up of 14 amino acids. The germline V and J ends were trimmed by 4 bases and 3 bases, with 11 bases remaining between them. The CDR3 region is CASSYQSGTDTQYF. The CDR3 DNA sequence: TGTGCCAGCAGCTACCAATCAGGGACAGATACGCAGTATTTT.

This chain uses TRBV20-1 with TRBJ2-7; D remains unclear. Germline loops: CDR1 DFQATT, CDR2 SNEGSKA (reference sequence). The length of the CDR3 is 14 residues. Trimming removed 3 bases from V and 2 bases from J, with 14 bases in between. The chain's CDR3 is CSARFGLVTYEQYF. The CDR3, as DNA: TGCAGTGCTAGGTTCGGGTTAGTCACCTACGAGCAGTACTTC.

This clonotype was seen a handful of times. The J gene is TRBJ1-1, the V gene TRBV19; D is unresolved. CDR1 and CDR2 (germline): LNHDA, SQIVND (reference sequence). The CDR3 runs 12 residues. V was trimmed by 9 bases and J by 2 bases, leaving 10 bases between them. CDR3: CASVQGNTEAFF. The CDR3 coding sequence is TGTGCCAGCGTACAAGGAAACACTGAAGCTTTCTTT.

J is TRBJ2-3 and V is TRBV5-1; 10 nucleotides align to TRBD2. V shed 0 bases, J shed 5 bases, and the junction held 12 bases outside the gene matches. The germline V gene has CDR1 SGHRS and CDR2 YFSETQ. The CDR3 sequence is 18 residues long. The CDR3 DNA reads as TGCGCCAGCAGCTTGGCCGTAACCAAGCGGGGGGGCCTAGATACGCAGTATTTT. Its translation: CASSLAVTKRGGLDTQYF.

This clonotype was observed a few times. The rearrangement uses TRBV29-1 and TRBJ1-2; 8 bases align to TRBD1. The CDR3 is 12 residues long. From germline, CDR1 is SQVTM and CDR2 ANQGSEA. After removal of 7 bases from V and 8 bases from J, the junction contained 9 bases not matched to a gene. DNA for the CDR3: TGCAGCGGAAAGGAACAGGGGGAAGGCTACACCTTC. Translated, it gives CSGKEQGEGYTF.